Presented here are 25 T cell receptor beta chains from one specimen sequenced in a study of CD8 T cells in Susac syndrome. RNA in amounts of roughly 0.5 to 1 ug was reverse transcribed with random hexamers. TCRdb called the immunoSEQ multiplex PCR reads again in MiXCR, with one record for every CDR3 protein. The table records roughly 44,000 distinct CDR3 sequences, 93% of them present only once. Sequenced: CD8+ T cells from PBMCs. The source is a human donor in good health.

The chain links TRBV29-1 to TRBJ2-7; possibly TRBD1 for D (5 bases). Germline V lookup: CDR1 SQVTM, CDR2 ANQGSEA. The CDR3 extends over 13 amino acids. With 0 bases removed from V and 3 bases from J, the gap between germline ends came to 9 bases. CDR3 in amino acids: CSVEDGQGYEQYF. The CDR3 DNA is TGCAGCGTTGAAGATGGTCAGGGCTACGAGCAGTACTTC.

CDR3 amino acids: CSVLGELETGEFAEQYF. CDR3 in DNA: TGCAGCGTCCTAGGGGAGTTAGAGACAGGGGAGTTCGCAGAGCAGTACTTC. The genes are TRBV29-1 and TRBJ2-7; 8 bases are shared with TRBD1. CDR3 size: 17 residues. J was trimmed by 7 bases and V by 6 bases; bases with no gene match: 23. Germline values: CDR1 SQVTM, CDR2 ANQGSEA.

The V and J genes are TRBV19 and TRBJ2-2; D gene ambiguous. V lost 7 bases, J lost 6 bases, and 6 bases lay in between. The CDR3 covers 11 residues. Germline assignment: CDR1 LNHDA and CDR2 SQIVND (reference sequence). This CDR3 reads CASTYAGELFF. DNA of the CDR3: TGTGCCAGTACTTACGCCGGGGAGCTGTTTTTT.

This chain uses TRBV2 with TRBJ1-4; weak D call: TRBD1 (6 bases). This CDR3 comprises 10 residues. V was shortened by 8 bases and J by 10 bases, with 8 bases between the two germline ends. The germline gives CDR1 SNHLY, CDR2 FYNNEI. The CDR3 region is CASGGGKLFF. The CDR3 DNA follows: TGTGCCAGCGGAGGGGGAAAACTGTTTTTT.

The rearrangement links TRBV23-1 to TRBJ1-2; D may be TRBD1 (6 bases). TRBV23-1 qualifies as an ORF whose function is uncertain. V was trimmed by 6 bases and J by 7 bases, leaving 24 bases between them. This CDR3 has 16 residues. CDR3 DNA: TGCGCCAGCAGGCCTACCCGGACAGACCCAGTCGGTGGCTACACCTTC. Its translation: CASRPTRTDPVGGYTF.

The chain recombines TRBV4-2 with TRBJ2-7; 8 bases are shared with TRBD1. Germline trimming cut 0 bases from V and 3 bases from J; bases unmatched to any gene: 4. CDR1 and CDR2 (germline): LGHNA, YNFKEQ. This CDR3 has 15 residues. CDR3 protein: CASSQDLGTGYEQYF. CDR3 sequence (DNA): TGTGCCAGCAGCCAAGACCTTGGGACAGGCTACGAGCAGTACTTC.

The chain combines TRBV27 with TRBJ1-1, with TRBD1 matching over 9 bases. V lost 4 bases, J lost 11 bases, and 8 bases stayed unmatched. CDR1 and CDR2 (germline): MNHEY, SMNVEV (reference sequence). There are 13 residues in the CDR3. CDR3 residues: CASSYHHRGQAFF. The CDR3, as DNA: TGTGCCAGCAGTTACCACCACAGGGGGCAGGCTTTCTTT.

The chain has TRBV5-1 and TRBJ2-1; 7 bases fit TRBD1. The CDR3 is 15 amino acids. CDR1 is SGHRS and CDR2 is YFSETQ in the germline V gene. V dropped 1 base and J dropped 5; count of bases not matched to a gene: 6. CDR3 nucleotides: TGCGCCAGCAGCTTGCCGGGACAGACTGACAATGAGCAGTTCTTC. It encodes CASSLPGQTDNEQFF.

V gene TRBV29-1 combines with J gene TRBJ2-1; the D gene is possibly TRBD1 (6 bases). The CDR3 totals 14 residues. The V and J ends lost 2 bases and 6 bases respectively, with 14 bases between them. Germline loops: CDR1 SQVTM, CDR2 ANQGSEA. CDR3 protein: CSVETAGVSNEQFF. The CDR3 region has the DNA TGCAGCGTTGAAACGGCAGGGGTTAGCAATGAGCAGTTCTTC.

The rearrangement links TRBV5-1 to TRBJ1-1; a possible D gene is TRBD1 (6 bases). The CDR3 extends over 14 amino acids. V was trimmed by 0 bases and J by 7 bases, leaving 13 bases between them. Germline V CDR1 and CDR2: SGHRS, YFSETQ. CDR3 sequence: CASSLVLGGLEAFF. CDR3 sequence (DNA): TGCGCCAGCAGCTTGGTTCTGGGGGGCCTTGAAGCTTTCTTT.

The V and J genes are TRBV11-2 and TRBJ2-7; unclear D gene. Germline CDR1 and CDR2: SGHAT and FQNNGV. CDR3 length: 12 amino acids. The V gene lost 3 bases and the J gene lost 12 bases, with 15 bases spanning the gap. The CDR3 region is CASSFDPTGPYF. The CDR3 DNA follows: TGTGCCAGCAGCTTTGACCCGACCGGCCCGTACTTC.

This clonotype was recorded once. CDR3 sequence: CASSQEQGAAGTGELFF. The DNA for the CDR3 is TGTGCCAGCAGCCAAGAACAGGGGGCAGCGGGCACCGGGGAGCTGTTTTTT. The rearrangement joins TRBV4-2 to TRBJ2-2; TRBD1 matches 9 bases. The germline V gene has CDR1 LGHNA and CDR2 YNFKEQ. V dropped 0 bases and J dropped 4; count of bases not matched to a gene: 6. CDR3 length: 17 amino acids.

V is TRBV29-1 and J is TRBJ1-5; 10 nucleotides agree with TRBD1. Looked up from germline, CDR1 is SQVTM and CDR2 is ANQGSEA. This CDR3 spans 12 amino acids. Losses at the gene ends were 7 bases for V and 6 bases for J; bases not matched to a gene: 3. The CDR3 spells CSAWTGGQPQHF. CDR3 coding DNA: TGCAGCGCCTGGACAGGGGGTCAGCCCCAGCATTTT. The full variable domain, in which reference TRBV29-1 and TRBJ1-5 provide the parts outside the CDR3, is SAVISQKPSRDICQRGTSLTIQCQVDSQVTMMFWYRQQPGQSLTLIATANQGSEATYESGFVIDKFPISRPNLTFSTLTVSNMSPEDSSIYLCSAWTGGQPQHFGDGTRLSIL.

The V gene is TRBV28, the J gene TRBJ2-1; D unresolved. With 3 bases removed from V and 9 bases from J, the gap between germline ends came to 9 bases. In germline, CDR1 is MDHEN, CDR2 SYDVKM. The CDR3 is 12 amino acids. CDR3 in amino acids: CASSFGGPEQFF. CDR3 nucleotides: TGTGCCAGCAGTTTCGGTGGGCCTGAGCAGTTCTTC.

The rearrangement links TRBV7-9 to TRBJ1-5; D may be TRBD1 (6 bases). This CDR3 comprises 14 residues. Germline CDR1 SEHNR, CDR2 FQNEAQ (reference sequence). V lost 8 bases, J lost 7 bases, and 18 bases lay in between. CDR3 coding DNA: TGTGCCAGCGGGTCTACAGGGAAGGGCCAGCCCCAGCATTTT. Translated, it gives CASGSTGKGQPQHF.

The CDR3 bases are TGTGCCACCAGCGAGGGGCTCCACAATTCACCCCTCCACTTT. Its translation is CATSEGLHNSPLHF. The rearrangement links TRBV15 to TRBJ1-6, with a possible D match to TRBD1 (5 bases). The V end was cut by 5 bases, the J end by 7 bases, with 12 bases between. CDR1 and CDR2 from the germline V gene are LNHNV and YYDKDF (reference sequence). This CDR3 region has 14 residues.

The rearrangement links TRBV28 to TRBJ1-1; the D gene is possibly TRBD1 (5 bases). The CDR3 covers 13 residues. Germline CDR1 MDHEN, CDR2 SYDVKM. The V end was cut by 8 bases, the J end by 1 base, with 11 bases between. CDR3 amino acids: CASARGKNTEAFF. The CDR3 coding sequence is TGTGCCAGCGCACGGGGGAAGAACACTGAAGCTTTCTTT.

The chain couples TRBV15 to TRBJ2-1; possible D gene TRBD2, 6 bases. The CDR3 has 15 amino acids. V was clipped by 0 bases and J by 8 bases, with 14 bases between them. Per the germline V gene, CDR1 is LNHNV and CDR2 is YYDKDF (reference sequence). The CDR3 coding sequence is TGTGCCACCAGCAGAGATATCCGGGAGTGGGATGAGCAGTTCTTC. Residues: CATSRDIREWDEQFF. The variable domain in full, with the rest retrieved from reference TRBV15 and TRBJ2-1, is DAMVIQNPRYQVTQFGKPVTLSCSQTLNHNVMYWYQQKSSQAPKLLFHYYDKDFNNEADTPDNFQSRRPNTSFCFLDIRSPGLGDTAMYLCATSRDIREWDEQFFGPGTRLTVL.

J is TRBJ2-7 and V is TRBV28; D perhaps matches TRBD1 (5 bases). Germline V gene lookup returns CDR1 MDHEN and CDR2 SYDVKM. Between the trimmed V and J ends, which lost 5 bases and 4 bases, there was a span of 12 bases. The CDR3 contains 13 residues. As DNA, the CDR3 is TGTGCCAGCAGTCCCCGACAGATTTACGAGCAGTACTTC. Amino acid sequence: CASSPRQIYEQYF. Full variable domain (rest looked up from reference TRBV28 and TRBJ2-7): DVKVTQSSRYLVKRTGEKVFLECVQDMDHENMFWYRQDPGLGLRLIYFSYDVKMKEKGDIPEGYSVSREKKERFSLILESASTNQTSMYLCASSPRQIYEQYFGPGTRLTVT.

The chain joins TRBV13 to TRBJ2-1, with 8 bases matching TRBD2. The J segment lost 9 bases and the V segment lost 3 bases, leaving 1 base of the junction unmatched. Germline assignment: CDR1 PRHDT and CDR2 FYEKMQ (reference sequence). The CDR3 covers 12 residues. Here the CDR3 reads CASSFGRAEQFF. As DNA, the CDR3 is TGTGCCAGCAGCTTCGGGAGGGCTGAGCAGTTCTTC. The variable domain in full, completed from reference TRBV13 and TRBJ2-1, reads AAGVIQSPRHLIKEKRETATLKCYPIPRHDTVYWYQQGPGQDPQFLISFYEKMQSDKGSIPDRFSAQQFSDYHSELNMSSLELGDSALYFCASSFGRAEQFFGPGTRLTVL.

In its sample, this clonotype was seen a few times. The rearrangement uses TRBV4-2 and TRBJ2-5, with D unclear. CDR1 and CDR2 from the germline V gene are LGHNA and YNFKEQ. The CDR3 is 14 residues long. Trimming left V 0 bases short and J 4 bases short, with 9 bases between. The CDR3 DNA reads TGTGCCAGCAGCCAAGATGGGGAAGGAGAGACCCAGTACTTC. As protein: CASSQDGEGETQYF.

The rearrangement links TRBV28 to TRBJ2-2, with TRBD2 identical over 8 bases. With 6 bases clipped from V and 5 bases from J, the junction kept 8 bases outside the gene matches. Germline V CDR1 and CDR2: MDHEN, SYDVKM. The CDR3 covers 15 residues. The CDR3 DNA reads as TGTGCCAGCAGCCCGGGACTAGATCTGACCGGGGAGCTGTTTTTT. Residues: CASSPGLDLTGELFF.

This clonotype was seen a few times. The V call is TRBV7-2, the J call TRBJ2-7, with 7 bases matching TRBD1. V shed 2 bases, J shed 3 bases, and the junction held 1 base outside the gene matches. CDR1 and CDR2 from the germline V gene are SGHTA and FQGNSA. This CDR3 region has 13 residues. For the CDR3, the DNA is TGTGCCAGCAGCTTACGACAGGGCTACGAGCAGTACTTC. Translating it yields CASSLRQGYEQYF.

This chain joins TRBV5-1 and TRBJ2-5; TRBD2 might be the D (5 bases). There are 14 residues in the CDR3. The V gene lost 2 bases and the J gene lost 5 bases, with 13 bases spanning the gap. Per germline, CDR1 SGHRS and CDR2 YFSETQ. This CDR3 reads CASSLGEGRETQYF. The CDR3 DNA reads TGCGCCAGCAGCTTAGGCGAGGGAAGGGAGACCCAGTACTTC.

V usage is TRBV4-1 and J usage is TRBJ2-1; D remains ambiguous. V dropped 0 bases and J dropped 8 bases, with 11 bases sitting between them. Germline values: CDR1 MGHRA, CDR2 YSYEKL. CDR3 length: 14 amino acids. CDR3: CASSQEKQSDEQFF. The CDR3 bases are TGCGCCAGCAGCCAAGAGAAACAGTCCGATGAGCAGTTCTTC.